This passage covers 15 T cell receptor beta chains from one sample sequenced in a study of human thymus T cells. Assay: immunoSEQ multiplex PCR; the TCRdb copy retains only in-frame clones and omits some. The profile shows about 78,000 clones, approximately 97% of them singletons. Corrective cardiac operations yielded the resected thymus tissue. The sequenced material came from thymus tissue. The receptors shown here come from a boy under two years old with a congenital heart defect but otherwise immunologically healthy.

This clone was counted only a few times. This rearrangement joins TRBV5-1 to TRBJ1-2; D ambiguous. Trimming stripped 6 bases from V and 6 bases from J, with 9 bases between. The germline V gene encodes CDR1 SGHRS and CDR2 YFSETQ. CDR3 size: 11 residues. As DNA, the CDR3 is TGCGCCAGCAACGGCAGAAATGGCTACACCTTC. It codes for CASNGRNGYTF.

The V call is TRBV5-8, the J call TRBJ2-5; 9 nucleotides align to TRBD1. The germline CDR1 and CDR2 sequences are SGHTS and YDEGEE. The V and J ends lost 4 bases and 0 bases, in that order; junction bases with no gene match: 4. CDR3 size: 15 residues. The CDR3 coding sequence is TGTGCCAGCAGCCCCGGGACAGGGTACCAAGAGACCCAGTACTTC. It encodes CASSPGTGYQETQYF.

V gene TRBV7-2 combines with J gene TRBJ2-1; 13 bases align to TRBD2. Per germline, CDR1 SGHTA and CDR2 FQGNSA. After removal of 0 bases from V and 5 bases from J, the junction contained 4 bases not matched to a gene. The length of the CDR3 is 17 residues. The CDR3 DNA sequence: TGTGCCAGCAGCTTAGCGCGACTAGCGGGGGGTAACAATGAGCAGTTCTTC. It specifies CASSLARLAGGNNEQFF.

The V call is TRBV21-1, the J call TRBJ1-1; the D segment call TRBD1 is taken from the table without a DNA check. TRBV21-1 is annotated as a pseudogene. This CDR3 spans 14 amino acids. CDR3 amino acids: CASRTGVRDTEAFF. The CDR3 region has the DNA TGTGCCAGCAGAACAGGGGTGAGGGACACTGAAGCTTTCTTT.

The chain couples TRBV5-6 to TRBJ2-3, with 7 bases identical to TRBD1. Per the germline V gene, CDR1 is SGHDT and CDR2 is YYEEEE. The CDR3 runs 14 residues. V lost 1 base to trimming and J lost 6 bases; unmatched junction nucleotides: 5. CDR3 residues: CASSLRSRGDTQYF. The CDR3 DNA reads TGTGCCAGCAGCTTGAGAAGCAGGGGGGATACGCAGTATTTT.

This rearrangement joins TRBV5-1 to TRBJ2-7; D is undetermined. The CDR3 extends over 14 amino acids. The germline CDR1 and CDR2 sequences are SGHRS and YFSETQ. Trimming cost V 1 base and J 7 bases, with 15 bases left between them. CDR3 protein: CASSLFISSEEQYF. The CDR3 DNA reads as TGCGCCAGCAGCTTGTTTATTAGTTCGGAAGAGCAGTACTTC.

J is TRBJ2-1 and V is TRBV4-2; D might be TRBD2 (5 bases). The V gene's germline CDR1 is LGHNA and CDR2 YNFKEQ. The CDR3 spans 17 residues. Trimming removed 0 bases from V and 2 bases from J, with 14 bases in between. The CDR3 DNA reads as TGTGCCAGCAGCCAAGATGGGGATAGACTAACCTACAATGAGCAGTTCTTC. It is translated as CASSQDGDRLTYNEQFF.

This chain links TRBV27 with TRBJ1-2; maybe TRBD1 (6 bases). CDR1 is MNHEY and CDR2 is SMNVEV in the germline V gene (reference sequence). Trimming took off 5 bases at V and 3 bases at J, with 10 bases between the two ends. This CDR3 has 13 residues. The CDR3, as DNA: TGTGCCAGCAGTCCACAGGGCTACTATGGCTACACCTTC. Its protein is CASSPQGYYGYTF.

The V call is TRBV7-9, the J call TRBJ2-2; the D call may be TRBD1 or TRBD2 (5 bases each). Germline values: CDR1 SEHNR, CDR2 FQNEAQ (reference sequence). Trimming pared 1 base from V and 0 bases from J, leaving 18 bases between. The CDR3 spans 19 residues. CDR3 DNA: TGTGCCAGCAGCTTAGAAGTCTGGGACCCTAAAACGAACACCGGGGAGCTGTTTTTT. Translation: CASSLEVWDPKTNTGELFF.

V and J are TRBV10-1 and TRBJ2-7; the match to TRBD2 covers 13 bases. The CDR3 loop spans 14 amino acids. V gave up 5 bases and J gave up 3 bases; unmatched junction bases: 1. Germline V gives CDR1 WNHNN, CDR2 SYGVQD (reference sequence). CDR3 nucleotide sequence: TGCGCCAGCAGTCGACTAGCGGGAGGCTACGAGCAGTACTTC. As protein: CASSRLAGGYEQYF.

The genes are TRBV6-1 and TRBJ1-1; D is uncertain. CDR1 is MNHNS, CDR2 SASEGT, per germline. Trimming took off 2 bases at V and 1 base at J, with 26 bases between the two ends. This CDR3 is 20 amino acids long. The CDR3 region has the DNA TGTGCCAGCAGTGAAAGCCGTGTGCCCTCTTCGGTTCCTTCGAACACTGAAGCTTTCTTT. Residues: CASSESRVPSSVPSNTEAFF.

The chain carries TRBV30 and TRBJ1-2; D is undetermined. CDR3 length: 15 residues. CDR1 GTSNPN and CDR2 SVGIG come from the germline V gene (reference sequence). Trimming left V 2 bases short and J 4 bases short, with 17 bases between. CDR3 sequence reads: CAWSTERQAVYGYTF. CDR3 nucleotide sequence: TGTGCCTGGAGTACCGAGCGGCAGGCGGTCTATGGCTACACCTTC.

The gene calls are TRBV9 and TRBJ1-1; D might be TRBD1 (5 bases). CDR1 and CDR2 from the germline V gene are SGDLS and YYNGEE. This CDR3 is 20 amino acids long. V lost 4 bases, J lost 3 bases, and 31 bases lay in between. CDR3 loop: CASSPRRGNGRELGDTEAFF. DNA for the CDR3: TGTGCCAGCAGCCCACGTAGGGGAAACGGGAGGGAATTAGGTGACACTGAAGCTTTCTTT.

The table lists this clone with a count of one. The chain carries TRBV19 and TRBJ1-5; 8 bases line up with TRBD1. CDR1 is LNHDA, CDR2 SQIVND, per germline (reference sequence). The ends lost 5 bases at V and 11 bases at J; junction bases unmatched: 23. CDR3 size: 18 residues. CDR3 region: CASSPRQGLRVRSAAQHF. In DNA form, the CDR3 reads TGTGCCAGTAGTCCCCGACAGGGGCTAAGAGTCCGCAGCGCAGCCCAGCATTTT.

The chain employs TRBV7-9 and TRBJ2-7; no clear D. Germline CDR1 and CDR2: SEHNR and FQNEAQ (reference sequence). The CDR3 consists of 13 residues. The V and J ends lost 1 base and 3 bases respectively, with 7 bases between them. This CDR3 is CASSLEVSYEQYF. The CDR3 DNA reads TGTGCCAGCAGCTTAGAAGTCAGCTACGAGCAGTACTTC.